These 14 T cell receptor beta chains were sequenced from one sample in a study of cytomegalovirus exposure and HLA in healthy donors. The PCR employed 60 Vbeta primers together with 13 Jbeta primers. Only in-frame clones appear in the TCRdb table, and some are missing; sequencing was by immunoSEQ multiplex PCR. Of 80,000 to 100,000 clones in the sample, around 82% were seen once. The sample comprised PBMCs. These TCRs come from a man in his forties in good health and CMV-seropositive.

The chain is built from TRBV29-1 and TRBJ1-2; D is uncertain. Germline CDR1 is SQVTM and CDR2 is ANQGSEA. The CDR3 is 11 residues long. The V and J ends lost 4 bases and 4 bases respectively, with 7 bases between them. The CDR3 sequence is CSVALGYGYTF. The CDR3 DNA sequence: TGCAGCGTTGCCCTAGGCTATGGCTACACCTTC.

The chain is built from TRBV30 and TRBJ2-5, with D unresolved. The CDR3 is 12 residues long. CDR1 is GTSNPN, CDR2 SVGIG, per germline (reference sequence). Trimming shortened V by 4 bases and J by 5 bases, and 11 bases separated the two germline ends. CDR3: CAWTTPGETQYF. The CDR3 DNA follows: TGTGCCTGGACCACCCCCGGGGAGACCCAGTACTTC. The complete variable domain, with remaining parts taken from reference TRBV30 and TRBJ2-5, reads SQTIHQWPATLVQPVGSPLSLECTVEGTSNPNLYWYRQAAGRGLQLLFYSVGIGQISSEVPQNLSASRPQDRQFILSSKKLLLSDSGFYLCAWTTPGETQYFGPGTRLLVL.

V gene TRBV29-1 combines with J gene TRBJ2-4, with D possibly TRBD1 on 7 matching bases. CDR1 and CDR2 from the germline V gene are SQVTM and ANQGSEA. The ends were cut back, 4 bases at V and 8 bases at J, with 12 bases in the middle. CDR3 length equals 12 residues. The CDR3 DNA reads TGCAGCGTTGTGGGCAGGGGGGACATTCAGTACTTC. It encodes CSVVGRGDIQYF.

The chain couples TRBV2 to TRBJ2-2; TRBD2 is a possible D gene (6 bases). The V gene's germline CDR1 is SNHLY and CDR2 FYNNEI. This CDR3 is 15 amino acids long. The ends were cut back, 7 bases at V and 5 bases at J, with 17 bases in the middle. CDR3 loop: CASTAGGGRTGELFF. CDR3 bases: TGTGCCAGCACGGCCGGAGGAGGGAGAACCGGGGAGCTGTTTTTT.

The J gene is TRBJ2-2, the V gene TRBV7-8; D is uncertain. The V end lost 10 bases, the J end lost 9 bases, and 12 bases lay between the germline ends. The CDR3 runs to 11 residues. Germline V gene data show CDR1 as SGHVS and CDR2 as FQNEAQ. The CDR3 loop reads CAIENGRELFF. CDR3 DNA sequence: TGTGCCATCGAGAATGGGCGGGAGCTGTTTTTT.

The chain carries TRBV9 and TRBJ1-6, with D perhaps TRBD1 (6 bases). Germline CDR1 is SGDLS and CDR2 is YYNGEE. Trimming took 0 bases from V and 4 from J, leaving 11 bases between them. The length of the CDR3 is 16 residues. The CDR3 sequence is CASSVEGQGYNSPLHF. The DNA of the CDR3 is TGTGCCAGCAGCGTAGAGGGTCAGGGGTATAATTCACCCCTCCACTTT.

This clone appeared a few times. This chain connects TRBV29-1 to TRBJ1-2, with a tentative D call TRBD1 (6 bases). Between the trimmed V and J ends, which lost 6 bases and 4 bases, there was a span of 18 bases. The CDR3 has 14 amino acids. Germline V gene data show CDR1 as SQVTM and CDR2 as ANQGSEA. CDR3 DNA sequence: TGCAGCGTCGCCCGCGGGGGGGCAGTCTATGGCTACACCTTC. Its translation: CSVARGGAVYGYTF.

The genes are TRBV30 and TRBJ2-3, with TRBD2 as a possible D gene (5 bases). V was trimmed by 4 bases and J by 4 bases, leaving 18 bases between them. The CDR3 loop spans 15 amino acids. CDR1 is GTSNPN and CDR2 is SVGIG in the germline V gene (reference sequence). The DNA for the CDR3 is TGTGCCTGGACACTAGGGCTAGCCCGAGCAGATACGCAGTATTTT. Its protein is CAWTLGLARADTQYF.

This sequence joins TRBV19 and TRBJ1-1, with 9 bases aligning to TRBD1. Germline assignment: CDR1 LNHDA and CDR2 SQIVND (reference sequence). J was trimmed by 3 bases and V by 4 bases; bases with no gene match: 6. CDR3 size: 15 residues. CDR3 sequence (DNA): TGTGCCAGTAGTAGGGACAGGGCGTCCCACACTGAAGCTTTCTTT. Protein sequence: CASSRDRASHTEAFF.

The chain uses TRBV7-9 and TRBJ1-3, with D possibly matching TRBD1 (5 bases). The CDR3 runs to 14 residues. The V and J ends lost 4 bases and 1 base respectively, with 8 bases between them. Germline CDR1 SEHNR, CDR2 FQNEAQ (reference sequence). CDR3 protein: CASSSRGSGNTIYF. The CDR3 DNA sequence: TGTGCCAGCAGCTCCCGGGGGTCTGGAAACACCATATATTTT.

DNA of the CDR3: TGTGCCAGTAGTGTGACTAGCGGGAGGTCCTACGAGCAGTACTTC. Translation: CASSVTSGRSYEQYF. The V and J genes are TRBV19 and TRBJ2-7; 13 bases are a match to TRBD2. This CDR3 is 15 amino acids long. The J segment lost 1 base and the V segment lost 5 bases, leaving 2 bases of the junction unmatched. The V gene's germline CDR1 is LNHDA and CDR2 SQIVND (reference sequence).

The chain uses TRBV27 and TRBJ2-5, with D perhaps TRBD1 (6 bases). V lost 2 bases and J 4 bases, leaving 17 bases between the germline ends. The CDR3 loop spans 16 amino acids. Germline V gene lookup returns CDR1 MNHEY and CDR2 SMNVEV (reference sequence). CDR3 DNA sequence: TGTGCCAGCAGTTTAGGCGCCCCAGGGGTCGGAGAGACCCAGTACTTC. It yields the protein CASSLGAPGVGETQYF.

The CDR3 bases are TGTGCCAGTAAGGACTCGGACAGGGGTACCAGCGATGGCTACACCTTC. This codes for CASKDSDRGTSDGYTF. The chain carries TRBV19 and TRBJ1-2; 9 nucleotides line up with TRBD1. CDR3 length equals 16 residues. Trimming at V came to 7 bases and at J to 6 bases, leaving 15 bases not matched to a gene. Germline values: CDR1 LNHDA, CDR2 SQIVND (reference sequence).

The chain has TRBV5-1 and TRBJ2-1; 7 bases match TRBD1. J lost 8 bases, V lost 5 bases, and 10 bases had no gene match. Germline V lookup: CDR1 SGHRS, CDR2 YFSETQ. This CDR3 has 14 amino acids. The CDR3 loop reads CASSYGQAWDEQFF. Here the CDR3 DNA reads TGCGCCAGCAGTTACGGACAGGCATGGGATGAGCAGTTCTTC. The whole variable domain, remainder taken from reference TRBV5-1 and TRBJ2-1, is KAGVTQTPRYLIKTRGQQVTLSCSPISGHRSVSWYQQTPGQGLQFLFEYFSETQRNKGNFPGRFSGRQFSNSRSEMNVSTLELGDSALYLCASSYGQAWDEQFFGPGTRLTVL.